This entry describes one T cell receptor beta chain. The data were taken from a study of blood T cell repertoires in COVID-19. Overall study: T cells, B-cell-depleted T cells, or PBMCs supplied cDNA or gDNA.

From germline, CDR1 is LNHDA and CDR2 SQIVND (reference sequence). Between the trimmed V and J ends, which lost 2 bases and 15 bases, there was a span of 26 bases. The CDR3 length is 16 residues. Sequencing was performed with immunoSEQ multiplex PCR; in TCRdb, only in-frame clones are kept and a portion is missing. The sample records 48,000 or so clones, more than 75% being singletons. The sequenced material came from peripheral blood. The chain joins TRBV19 to TRBJ2-4; D might be TRBD2 (5 bases). This clonotype was obtained from an older woman with acute or convalescent COVID-19. The CDR3 is CASSILTVAGKLNLYF. CDR3 nucleotides: TGTGCCAGTAGTATATTAACCGTGGCCGGGAAATTAAATCTGTACTTC.